This T cell receptor beta chain derives from a study of CD8 T cells in Susac syndrome. CDR1 is SQVTM, CDR2 ANQGSEA, per germline. CDR3 length: 13 amino acids. V lost 7 bases and J 6 bases, leaving 19 bases between the germline ends. Random hexamers primed reverse transcription of roughly 0.45 to 1 ug RNA. The authors amplified TCR beta CDR3 across 54 Vbeta and 13 Jbeta using immunoSEQ multiplex PCR. TCRdb itself ran the immunoSEQ multiplex PCR reads through MiXCR, one entry per CDR3 protein. The sample records 150,000 to 200,000 distinct CDR3 sequences, about 94% being singletons. This clonotype was obtained from a human donor in good health. The rearrangement joins TRBV29-1 to TRBJ2-7; TRBD1 or TRBD2 may be the D gene (5 bases each). Specimen: CD4+ T cells from PBMCs. This chain's CDR3 is CSAQWGSGTEQYF. The CDR3 DNA is TGCAGCGCCCAATGGGGGTCGGGGACCGAGCAGTACTTC.